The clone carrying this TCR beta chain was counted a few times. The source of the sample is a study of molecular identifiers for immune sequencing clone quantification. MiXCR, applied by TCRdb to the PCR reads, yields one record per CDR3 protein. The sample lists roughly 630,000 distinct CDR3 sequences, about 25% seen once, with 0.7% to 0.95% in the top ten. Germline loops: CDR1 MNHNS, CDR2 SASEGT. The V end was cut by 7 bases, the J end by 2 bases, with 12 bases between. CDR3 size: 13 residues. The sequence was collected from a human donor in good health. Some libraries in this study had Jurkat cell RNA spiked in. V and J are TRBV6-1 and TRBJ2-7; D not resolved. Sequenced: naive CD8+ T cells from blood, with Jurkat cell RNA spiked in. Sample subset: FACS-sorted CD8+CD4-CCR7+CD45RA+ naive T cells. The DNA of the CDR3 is TGTGCCAGCACCGATGGGAATACCTACGAGCAGTACTTC. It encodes CASTDGNTYEQYF.